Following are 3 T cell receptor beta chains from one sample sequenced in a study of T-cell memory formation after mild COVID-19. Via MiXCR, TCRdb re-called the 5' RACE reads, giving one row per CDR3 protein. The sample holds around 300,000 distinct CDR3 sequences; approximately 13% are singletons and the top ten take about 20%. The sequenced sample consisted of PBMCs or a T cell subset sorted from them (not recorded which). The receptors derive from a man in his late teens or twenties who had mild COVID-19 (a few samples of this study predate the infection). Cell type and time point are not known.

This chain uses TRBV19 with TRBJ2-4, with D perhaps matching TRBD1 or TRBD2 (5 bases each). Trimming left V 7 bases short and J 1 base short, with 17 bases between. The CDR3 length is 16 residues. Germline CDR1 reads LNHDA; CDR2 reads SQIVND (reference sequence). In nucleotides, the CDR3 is TGTGCCAGTAAAGCGAGTCGGGGCTTGGCCAAAAACATTCAGTACTTC. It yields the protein CASKASRGLAKNIQYF.

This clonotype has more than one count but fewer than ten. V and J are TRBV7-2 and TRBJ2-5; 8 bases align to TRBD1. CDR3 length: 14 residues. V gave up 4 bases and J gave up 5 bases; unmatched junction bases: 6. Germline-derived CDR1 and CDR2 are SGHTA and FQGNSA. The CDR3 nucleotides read TGTGCCAGCAGCTCCCAGGGGGCTCGGGAGACCCAGTACTTC. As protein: CASSSQGARETQYF.

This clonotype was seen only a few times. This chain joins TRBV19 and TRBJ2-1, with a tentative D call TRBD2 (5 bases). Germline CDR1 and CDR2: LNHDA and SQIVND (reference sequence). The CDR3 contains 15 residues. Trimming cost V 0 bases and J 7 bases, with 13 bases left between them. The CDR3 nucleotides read TGTGCCAGTAGTATAGAACTAGGGAGACCTAATGAGCAGTTCTTC. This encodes CASSIELGRPNEQFF.